A single sample is the source of the 21 T cell receptor beta chains below, sequenced in a study of T cell changes during pregnancy in multiple sclerosis. Produced via immunoSEQ multiplex PCR; TCRdb's table is partial and in-frame only. The table has under 35,000 clones, about nine tenths seen once. The sample was CD8+ T cells from peripheral blood mononuclear cells, taken in the second trimester of pregnancy. These receptors all come from a female donor with multiple sclerosis, enrolled in a pregnancy study.

This clone was recorded once. The V call is TRBV11-3, the J call TRBJ2-7, with TRBD2 as a possible D gene (6 bases). The CDR3 consists of 14 residues. The V end was cut by 4 bases, the J end by 0 bases, with 10 bases between. In germline, CDR1 is SGHNT, CDR2 YENEEA. The CDR3 sequence is CASSSRDSSYEQYF. DNA for the CDR3: TGTGCCAGCAGCTCCCGGGACTCCTCCTACGAGCAGTACTTC.

CDR3 residues: CASSSGTSLYEQYF. CDR3 nucleotides: TGTGCCAGCAGCTCAGGGACTTCACTATACGAGCAGTACTTC. V and J are TRBV27 and TRBJ2-7; D is perhaps TRBD2 (6 bases). The CDR3 totals 14 residues. Germline CDR1 is MNHEY and CDR2 is SMNVEV (reference sequence). The ends were cut back, 6 bases at V and 4 bases at J, with 16 bases in the middle.

V gene TRBV10-1 combines with J gene TRBJ2-7; TRBD1 matches at 7 bases. J was trimmed by 2 bases and V by 0 bases; bases with no gene match: 7. In germline, CDR1 is WNHNN, CDR2 SYGVQD (reference sequence). The CDR3 has 16 residues. The CDR3 sequence: CASSESGDSPTYEQYF. Here the CDR3 DNA reads TGCGCCAGCAGTGAGTCAGGGGACAGCCCGACCTACGAGCAGTACTTC.

The V call is TRBV5-6, the J call TRBJ1-6; 10 nucleotides align to TRBD1. After removal of 4 bases from V and 10 bases from J, the junction contained 5 bases not matched to a gene. The CDR3 runs to 14 residues. Germline loops: CDR1 SGHDT, CDR2 YYEEEE. CDR3 residues: CASSPGTGASPLHF. In nucleotides, the CDR3 is TGTGCCAGCAGCCCCGGGACAGGGGCCTCACCCCTCCACTTT.

The V and J genes are TRBV29-1 and TRBJ2-2; possible D gene TRBD1, 6 bases. From germline, CDR1 is SQVTM and CDR2 ANQGSEA. This CDR3 comprises 14 residues. Trimming left V 6 bases short and J 7 bases short, with 18 bases between. DNA for the CDR3: TGCAGCGTAAGGGGGATAGGGTTGAACGGGGAGCTGTTTTTT. Amino acid sequence: CSVRGIGLNGELFF.

J is TRBJ2-3 and V is TRBV13; D is unresolved. Looked up from germline, CDR1 is PRHDT and CDR2 is FYEKMQ (reference sequence). Trimming left V 3 bases short and J 4 bases short, with 26 bases between. The length of the CDR3 is 19 residues. The CDR3 loop reads CASSFFYPVSGRNADTQYF. The CDR3 nucleotides are TGTGCCAGCAGCTTTTTTTATCCTGTATCAGGCCGGAATGCAGATACGCAGTATTTT.

This clone has a handful of counts. Other DNA sequences in this sample translate to the same CDR3. The chain recombines TRBV27 with TRBJ2-7; TRBD2 aligns across 8 bases. This CDR3 is 16 amino acids long. V shed 1 base, J shed 1 base, and the junction held 6 bases outside the gene matches. Germline-derived CDR1 and CDR2 are MNHEY and SMNVEV (reference sequence). This chain's CDR3 is CASSLLSGGLSYEQYF. CDR3 coding DNA: TGTGCCAGCAGTTTATTGAGCGGGGGATTATCCTACGAGCAGTACTTC.

The chain links TRBV4-2 to TRBJ2-1, with TRBD2 matching 13 bases. The CDR3 contains 16 residues. The V segment lost 4 bases and the J segment 8 bases; nucleotides outside the gene matches: 8. Per the germline V gene, CDR1 is LGHNA and CDR2 is YNFKEQ. The CDR3 is CASSPVGLAGADEQFF. The DNA for the CDR3 is TGTGCCAGCAGCCCCGTCGGACTAGCGGGAGCGGATGAGCAGTTCTTC.

The CDR3 loop reads CAISEQGEETQYF. Here the CDR3 DNA reads TGTGCCATCAGTGAGCAGGGGGAAGAGACCCAGTACTTC. The J gene is TRBJ2-5, the V gene TRBV10-3; 7 bases map to TRBD1. Germline V lookup: CDR1 ENHRY, CDR2 SYGVKD. This CDR3 is built from 13 residues. V trimming: 2 bases; J trimming: 3 bases; junction bases outside the gene matches: 0.

The CDR3 sequence is CSVDLREAGANVLTF. Here the CDR3 DNA reads TGCAGCGTTGATCTGCGGGAGGCTGGGGCCAACGTCCTGACTTTC. The chain uses TRBV29-1 and TRBJ2-6; 8 bases fit TRBD2. Germline CDR1 SQVTM, CDR2 ANQGSEA. This CDR3 contains 15 residues. Germline trimming cut 3 bases from V and 2 bases from J; bases unmatched to any gene: 3.

This rearrangement joins TRBV11-2 to TRBJ2-1; 14 positions match TRBD2. The CDR3 spans 16 residues. Germline V gives CDR1 SGHAT, CDR2 FQNNGV. The junction had 2 bases not matched to a gene; V was cut back by 1 base and J by 6 bases. The CDR3 protein is CASSLGLAGGSNEQFF. The CDR3 DNA reads TGTGCCAGCAGCTTAGGACTAGCGGGAGGGTCCAATGAGCAGTTCTTC. The variable domain in full, completed from reference TRBV11-2 and TRBJ2-1, reads EAGVAQSPRYKIIEKRQSVAFWCNPISGHATLYWYQQILGQGPKLLIQFQNNGVVDDSQLPKDRFSAERLKGVDSTLKIQPAKLEDSAVYLCASSLGLAGGSNEQFFGPGTRLTVL.

J is TRBJ2-1 and V is TRBV7-8; no firm D call. The CDR3 extends over 14 amino acids. Trimming left V 1 base short and J 5 bases short, with 9 bases between. The germline V gene has CDR1 SGHVS and CDR2 FQNEAQ. This CDR3 reads CASSLVQVDNEQFF. In DNA, the CDR3 is TGTGCCAGCAGCTTAGTGCAGGTCGACAATGAGCAGTTCTTC.

This chain joins TRBV11-2 and TRBJ2-7; 7 nucleotides line up with TRBD2. V trimming: 4 bases; J trimming: 5 bases; junction bases outside the gene matches: 2. Germline assignment: CDR1 SGHAT and CDR2 FQNNGV. This CDR3 comprises 12 residues. The CDR3 spells CASSWEGDEQYF. In nucleotides, the CDR3 is TGTGCCAGCAGCTGGGAGGGAGACGAGCAGTACTTC.

This rearrangement joins TRBV5-1 to TRBJ1-4; a possible D gene is TRBD1 (5 bases). Looked up from germline, CDR1 is SGHRS and CDR2 is YFSETQ. This CDR3 has 13 residues. The V end was cut by 3 bases, the J end by 14 bases, with 17 bases between. In nucleotides, the CDR3 is TGCGCCAGCAGCTCCCGGCCACTTGGGGGGCTGTTTTTT. This translates into CASSSRPLGGLFF.

This chain connects TRBV11-3 to TRBJ2-3; D remains unclear. The CDR3 totals 12 residues. V lost 1 base to trimming and J lost 8 bases, with 7 bases between them. Germline CDR1 is SGHNT and CDR2 is YENEEA. As DNA, the CDR3 is TGTGCCAGCAGCTTAGTTCAGCGTACGCAGTATTTT. Translated: CASSLVQRTQYF.

V gene TRBV28 combines with J gene TRBJ2-3; 7 positions agree with TRBD1. The junction had 10 bases not matched to a gene; V was cut back by 8 bases and J by 2 bases. Germline V gene data show CDR1 as MDHEN and CDR2 as SYDVKM. This CDR3 has 15 amino acids. The DNA of the CDR3 is TGTGCCAGCGGGGCCTTGGGACAGTACACAGATACGCAGTATTTT. Its translation: CASGALGQYTDTQYF.

The chain is built from TRBV11-2 and TRBJ2-7, with a tentative D call TRBD2 (6 bases). CDR3 size: 15 residues. Germline CDR1 is SGHAT and CDR2 is FQNNGV. V was pared by 6 bases and J by 4 bases, with 19 bases between. CDR3 in amino acids: CASRQRGLRLYEQYF. The DNA for the CDR3 is TGTGCCAGCAGGCAGAGGGGACTGAGATTATACGAGCAGTACTTC.

The gene calls are TRBV27 and TRBJ2-7; D is unclear. Trimming removed 3 bases from V and 4 bases from J, with 16 bases in between. CDR3 length: 15 amino acids. Germline-derived CDR1 and CDR2 are MNHEY and SMNVEV (reference sequence). The CDR3 is CASSFSSSDDYEQYF. The CDR3, as DNA: TGTGCCAGCAGTTTTAGCTCCTCAGACGATTACGAGCAGTACTTC.

This chain uses TRBV11-2 with TRBJ2-4; 12 positions match TRBD1. The ends lost 3 bases at V and 6 bases at J; junction bases unmatched: 9. This CDR3 contains 17 residues. Germline V gene sequence: CDR1 SGHAT, CDR2 FQNNGV. CDR3 protein: CASSFGAGQGALNIQYF. The CDR3 DNA reads as TGTGCCAGCAGCTTTGGTGCGGGACAGGGGGCGTTAAACATTCAGTACTTC.

The chain couples TRBV2 to TRBJ1-5; a possible D gene is TRBD1 (5 bases). The CDR3 covers 15 residues. V lost 4 bases, J lost 4 bases, and 14 bases lay in between. The V gene's germline CDR1 is SNHLY and CDR2 FYNNEI. This CDR3 reads CASSGYGAANQPQHF. CDR3 coding DNA: TGTGCCAGCAGTGGTTATGGGGCAGCAAATCAGCCCCAGCATTTT.

The rearrangement joins TRBV5-8 to TRBJ1-4, with D hard to call. The CDR3 sequence is 17 residues long. Germline V gene sequence: CDR1 SGHTS, CDR2 YDEGEE. The V end lost 5 bases, the J end lost 0 bases, and 17 bases lay between the germline ends. The CDR3 here is CASRIARRIATNEKLFF. Here the CDR3 DNA reads TGTGCCAGCAGGATAGCACGGAGAATCGCAACTAATGAAAAACTGTTTTTT. Looking up the rest from reference TRBV5-8 and TRBJ1-4 gives the full variable domain: EAGVTQSPTHLIKTRGQQATLRCSPISGHTSVYWYQQALGLGLQFLLWYDEGEERNRGNFPPRFSGRQFPNYSSELNVNALELEDSALYLCASRIARRIATNEKLFFGSGTQLSVL.